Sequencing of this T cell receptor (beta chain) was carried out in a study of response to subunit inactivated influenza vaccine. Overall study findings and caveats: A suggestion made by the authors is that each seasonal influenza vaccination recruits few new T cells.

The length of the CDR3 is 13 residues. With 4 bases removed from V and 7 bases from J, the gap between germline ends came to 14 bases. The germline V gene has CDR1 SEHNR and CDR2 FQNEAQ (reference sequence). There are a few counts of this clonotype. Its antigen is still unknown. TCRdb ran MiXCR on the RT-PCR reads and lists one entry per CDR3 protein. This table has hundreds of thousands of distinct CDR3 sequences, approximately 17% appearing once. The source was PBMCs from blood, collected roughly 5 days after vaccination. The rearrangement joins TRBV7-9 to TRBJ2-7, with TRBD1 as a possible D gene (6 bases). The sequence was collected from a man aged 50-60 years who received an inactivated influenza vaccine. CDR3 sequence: CASSSSGDGEQYF. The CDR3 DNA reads TGTGCCAGCAGCTCTTCAGGGGATGGGGAGCAGTACTTC.